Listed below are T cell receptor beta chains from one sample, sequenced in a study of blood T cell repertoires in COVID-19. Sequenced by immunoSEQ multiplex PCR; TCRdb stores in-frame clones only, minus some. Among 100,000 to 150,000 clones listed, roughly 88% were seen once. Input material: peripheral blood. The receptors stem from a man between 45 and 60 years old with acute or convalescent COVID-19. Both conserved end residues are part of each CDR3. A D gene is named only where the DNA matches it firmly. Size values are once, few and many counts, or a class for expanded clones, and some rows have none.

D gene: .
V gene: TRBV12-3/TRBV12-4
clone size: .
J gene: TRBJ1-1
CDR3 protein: CASSPTGQAEAFF
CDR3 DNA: TGTGCCAGCAGTCCCACAGGCCAAGCTGAAGCTTTCTTT

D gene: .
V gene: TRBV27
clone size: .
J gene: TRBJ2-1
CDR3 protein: CASSVPDNEQFF
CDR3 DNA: TGTGCCAGCAGTGTCCCGGACAATGAGCAGTTCTTC

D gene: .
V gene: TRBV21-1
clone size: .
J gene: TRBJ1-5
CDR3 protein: CASSMGQGVWYQPQHF
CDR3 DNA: TGTGCCAGCAGCATGGGGCAGGGTGTTTGGTATCAGCCCCAGCATTTT

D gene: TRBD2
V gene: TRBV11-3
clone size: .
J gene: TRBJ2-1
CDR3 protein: CASTGGLAGYNEQFF
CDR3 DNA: TGTGCCAGCACCGGAGGACTAGCGGGGTACAATGAGCAGTTCTTC

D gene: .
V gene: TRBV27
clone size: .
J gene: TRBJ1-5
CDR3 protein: CASSPGGLPGNQPQHF
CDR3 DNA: TGTGCCAGCAGTCCAGGAGGGCTGCCGGGCAATCAGCCCCAGCATTTT

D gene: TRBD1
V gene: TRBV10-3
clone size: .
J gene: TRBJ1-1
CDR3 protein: CAISWTGEGTEAFF
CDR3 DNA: TGTGCCATCAGCTGGACAGGGGAAGGAACTGAAGCTTTCTTT

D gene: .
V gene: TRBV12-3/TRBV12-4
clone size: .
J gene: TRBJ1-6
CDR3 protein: CASSLLVRTPLHF
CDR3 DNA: TGTGCCAGCAGTTTATTGGTTAGAACACCCCTCCACTTT

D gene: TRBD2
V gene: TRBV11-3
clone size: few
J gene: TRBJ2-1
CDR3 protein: CASSLRAGGGNEQFF
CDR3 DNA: TGTGCCAGCAGCTTGAGAGCGGGAGGAGGGAATGAGCAGTTCTTC

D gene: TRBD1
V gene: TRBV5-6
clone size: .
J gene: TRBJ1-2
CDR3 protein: CASSLEDRGVGGYTF
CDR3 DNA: TGTGCCAGCAGCTTGGAAGACAGGGGCGTGGGCGGCTACACCTTC

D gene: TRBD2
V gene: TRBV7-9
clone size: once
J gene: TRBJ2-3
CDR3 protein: CASSPSGSTDTQYF
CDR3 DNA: TGTGCCAGCAGCCCTAGCGGCAGCACAGATACGCAGTATTTT

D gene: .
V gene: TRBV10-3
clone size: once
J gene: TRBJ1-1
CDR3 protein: CAISESPVRVSEPFF
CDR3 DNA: TGTGCCATCAGTGAGTCCCCCGTCAGGGTTTCCGAACCTTTCTTT

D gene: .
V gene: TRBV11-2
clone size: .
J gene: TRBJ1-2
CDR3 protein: CASSLVERPLVGYTF
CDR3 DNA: TGTGCCAGCAGCTTAGTCGAGCGGCCACTAGTTGGCTACACCTTC

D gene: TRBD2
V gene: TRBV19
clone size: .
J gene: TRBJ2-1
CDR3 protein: CASSITRLAGGDEQFF
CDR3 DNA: TGTGCCAGTAGTATTACCCGACTAGCGGGAGGGGATGAGCAGTTCTTC

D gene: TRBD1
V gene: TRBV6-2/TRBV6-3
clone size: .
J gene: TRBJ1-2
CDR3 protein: CASSTTTGTNYGYTF
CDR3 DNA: TGTGCCAGCAGTACAACGACAGGGACTAACTATGGCTACACCTTC

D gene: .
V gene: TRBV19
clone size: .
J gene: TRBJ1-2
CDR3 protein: CASSIGGGNYGYTF
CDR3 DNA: TGTGCCAGTAGTATTGGAGGAGGGAACTATGGCTACACCTTC

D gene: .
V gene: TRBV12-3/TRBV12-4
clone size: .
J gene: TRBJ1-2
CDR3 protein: CASTTTANYGYTF
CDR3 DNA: TGTGCCAGCACCACCACAGCTAACTATGGCTACACCTTC

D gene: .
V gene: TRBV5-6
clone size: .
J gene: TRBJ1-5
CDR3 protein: CASSYTGSNQPQHF
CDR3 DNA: TGTGCCAGCAGCTACACAGGAAGCAATCAGCCCCAGCATTTT

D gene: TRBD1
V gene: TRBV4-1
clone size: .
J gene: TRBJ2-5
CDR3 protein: CASSQAPDRAPETQYF
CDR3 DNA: TGCGCCAGCAGCCAAGCCCCGGACAGGGCGCCGGAGACCCAGTACTTC

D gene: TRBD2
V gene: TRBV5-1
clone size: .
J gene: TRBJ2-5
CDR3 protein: CASSSWTSGRITETQYF
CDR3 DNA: TGCGCCAGCAGCTCATGGACTAGCGGGAGGATCACGGAGACCCAGTACTTC

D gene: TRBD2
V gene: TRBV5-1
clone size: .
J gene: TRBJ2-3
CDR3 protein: CASSQGLASDTQYF
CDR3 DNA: TGCGCCAGCAGCCAGGGACTAGCTTCAGATACGCAGTATTTT

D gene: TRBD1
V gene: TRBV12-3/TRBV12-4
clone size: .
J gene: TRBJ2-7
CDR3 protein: CASRDRITKQYF
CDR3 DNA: TGTGCCAGCAGGGACAGGATTACGAAGCAGTACTTC

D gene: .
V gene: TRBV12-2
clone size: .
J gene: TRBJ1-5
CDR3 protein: CASRLVRQSNQPQHF
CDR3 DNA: TGTGCAAGTCGCTTAGTTCGACAGAGCAATCAGCCCCAGCATTTT

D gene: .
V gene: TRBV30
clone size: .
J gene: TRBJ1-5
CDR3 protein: CAWSEGLSNQPQHF
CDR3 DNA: TGTGCCTGGAGTGAGGGACTTAGCAATCAGCCCCAGCATTTT

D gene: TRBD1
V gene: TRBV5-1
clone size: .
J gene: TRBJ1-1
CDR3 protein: CASSLEGTANTEAFF
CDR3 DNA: TGCGCCAGCAGCTTGGAAGGGACAGCTAACACTGAAGCTTTCTTT

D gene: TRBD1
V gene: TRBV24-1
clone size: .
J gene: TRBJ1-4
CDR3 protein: CATSDPDRGEEKLFF
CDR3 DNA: TGTGCCACCAGTGATCCCGACAGGGGAGAGGAAAAACTGTTTTTT

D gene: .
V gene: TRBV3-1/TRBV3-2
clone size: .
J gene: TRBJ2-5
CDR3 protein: CASSQDRRGTETQYF
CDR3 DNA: TGTGCCAGCAGCCAAGATCGCCGCGGGACCGAGACCCAGTACTTC

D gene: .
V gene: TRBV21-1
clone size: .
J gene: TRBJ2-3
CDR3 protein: CASKRERTGPTDTQYF
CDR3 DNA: TGTGCCAGCAAAAGGGAACGGACAGGGCCCACAGATACGCAGTATTTT

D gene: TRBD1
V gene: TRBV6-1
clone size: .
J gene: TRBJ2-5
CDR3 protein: CASSDRDRGPQETQYF
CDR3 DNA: TGTGCCAGCAGTGACCGGGACAGGGGACCCCAAGAGACCCAGTACTTC

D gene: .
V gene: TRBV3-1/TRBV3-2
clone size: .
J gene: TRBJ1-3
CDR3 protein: CASSRTGSGNTIYF
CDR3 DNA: TGTGCCAGCAGCCGAACAGGGTCTGGAAACACCATATATTTT

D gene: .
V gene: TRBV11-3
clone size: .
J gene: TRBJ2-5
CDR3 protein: CASSPQGQETQYF
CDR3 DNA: TGTGCCAGCAGCCCACAGGGACAAGAGACCCAGTACTTC

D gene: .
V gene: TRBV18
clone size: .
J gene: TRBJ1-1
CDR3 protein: CASSVREANTEAFF
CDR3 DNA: TGTGCCAGCTCAGTCCGGGAAGCTAACACTGAAGCTTTCTTT